This paragraph covers one T cell receptor beta chain sequence. Its antigen is as yet unknown. This record belongs to a study of shared clonotypes between healthy human individuals. J was trimmed by 1 base and V by 6 bases; bases with no gene match: 6. In germline, CDR1 is MDHEN, CDR2 SYDVKM. This CDR3 is 15 amino acids long. General study findings and limits: Sharing across four donors was highest in naive CD4 (around 5%) and lowest in memory CD8 (0.4%).

None of the donors, who were healthy HIV-negative adults, had recently had acute infections or vaccinations. There were only Caucasian adults among the donors, and all lived in Nashville, Tennessee. In the sorted-subset replicate PCRs, 200 ng DNA, 25,000 to 35,000 T cell genomes, was used. Generated by immunoSEQ multiplex PCR, the TCRdb table keeps only in-frame clones and is missing some. Among 1,500,000 or so clones listed, approximately 98.5% were seen once. This receptor was obtained from a man aged 25-45 years in good health. V is TRBV28 and J is TRBJ2-7; 10 nucleotides match TRBD1. The sequenced sample consisted of naive CD4+ T cells sorted from blood. Subset in this sample: CD45RA+ positively selected. The CDR3 region is CASRETGQGSYEQYF. The CDR3 DNA reads TGTGCCAGCAGGGAAACGGGACAGGGGTCCTACGAGCAGTACTTC.